The entry below describes one T cell receptor beta chain. The data belong to a study of blood T cell repertoires in COVID-19. Profiled with immunoSEQ multiplex PCR; TCRdb holds only in-frame clones, not every one. The table has under 300,000 clones, about 90% seen once. Germline V gene data show CDR1 as LGHDT and CDR2 as YNNKEL (reference sequence). Trimming removed 4 bases at V and 8 bases at J, with 21 bases between. The CDR3 length is 17 residues. This receptor was obtained from a human donor in a cohort exposed to, infected with or recovered from COVID-19 (not recorded which). The donor label of this sample is uncertain. The chain recombines TRBV3-1 (or the pseudogene TRBV3-2) with TRBJ1-6, with unresolved D. Sequencing was done on a sample of PBMCs or T cells enriched from blood (not recorded which). The CDR3 nucleotides are TGTGCCAGCAGCCCAAGGGTTATTGGCGGGTGGGATTCACCCCTCCACTTT. It codes for CASSPRVIGGWDSPLHF.